This TCR beta chain was recorded in a study of shared clonotypes between healthy human individuals. Study-level background: Donor composition was a couple of women and a few men, aged 18 to 49.

Genomic DNA of each subset was evenly split across several immunoSEQ plates. Libraries were prepared by immunoSEQ multiplex PCR; TCRdb keeps only in-frame clonotypes and omits some of them. The sample has some 100,000 clones, roughly two thirds seen once. The CDR3 is 14 residues long. Germline CDR1 and CDR2: SGDLS and YYNGEE. Deletions cut 4 bases from V and 1 base from J, with 11 bases between. This clone turned up a few times. Its antigen is undetermined. Findings and caveats of the study: Between a few donors, naive CD4 clonotypes were shared at a level of around 4.9%. Only blood samples were collected, and tissue repertoires likely differ.

The sample was memory CD8+ T cells sorted from blood. As for subset: CD45RO+ cells pooled with CCR7-negative TemRA cells. This TCR derives from a woman under 40 in good health. The V call is TRBV9, the J call TRBJ2-5; D is tentatively TRBD1 or TRBD2 (5 bases each). CDR3 nucleotide sequence: TGTGCCAGCAGCCCCTCCGGGACCCAAGAGACCCAGTACTTC. Translated: CASSPSGTQETQYF. The entire variable domain, with the rest obtained from reference TRBV9 and TRBJ2-5, is as follows: DSGVTQTPKHLITATGQRVTLRCSPRSGDLSVYWYQQSLDQGLQFLIQYYNGEERAKGNILERFSAQQFPDLHSELNLSSLELGDSALYFCASSPSGTQETQYFGPGTRLLVL.